This TCR beta chain was identified in a study of cytomegalovirus exposure and HLA in healthy donors. This clone appeared a few times. PCR amplification relied on 60 Vbeta primers (plus 13 Jbeta primers). Assay: immunoSEQ multiplex PCR; the TCRdb copy retains only in-frame clones and omits some. The profile covers under 300,000 clones, with approximately 70% appearing a single time and 2% to 2.5% taken by the ten largest. Trimming took 1 base from V and 6 from J; bases not matched to a gene: 3. Per the germline V gene, CDR1 is SGHDN and CDR2 is FVKESK. The CDR3 length is 13 residues. Sequenced material: PBMCs. This chain links TRBV14 with TRBJ2-7; 7 bases fit TRBD1. This TCR derives from a female donor in good health and CMV-seronegative. CDR3 in amino acids: CASSQGGQSEQYF. DNA of the CDR3: TGTGCCAGCAGCCAAGGGGGACAGAGCGAGCAGTACTTC.